A single sample gave rise to the 19 T cell receptor beta chains below, sequenced in a study of T-cell reconstitution after alpha-beta-depleted transplantation in children. Using unique molecular identifiers, the investigators prepared the TCRbeta library. Using its own MiXCR run on the PCR reads, TCRdb lists one record per CDR3 protein. Among about 610,000 distinct CDR3 sequences listed, under 12% were seen once. The sequencing used PBMCs from the stem cell graft donor, collected from the stem cell graft. These receptors were obtained from a human donor who donated a stem cell graft to a child with acute myeloid leukemia.

This clonotype was observed many times. The genes are TRBV7-3 and TRBJ2-1, with D possibly TRBD1 on 6 matching bases. CDR1 SGHTA and CDR2 FQGTGA come from the germline V gene. V shed 4 bases and J shed 0 bases, with 10 bases lying between them. The CDR3 contains 15 residues. DNA for the CDR3: TGTGCCAGCAGCTCCATGGACAGCTCCTACAATGAGCAGTTCTTC. This encodes CASSSMDSSYNEQFF. Full variable domain (outside the CDR3, taken from reference TRBV7-3 and TRBJ2-1): GAGVSQTPSNKVTEKGKYVELRCDPISGHTALYWYRQSLGQGPEFLIYFQGTGAADDSGLPNDRFFAVRPEGSVSTLKIQRTERGDSAVYLCASSSMDSSYNEQFFGPGTRLTVL.

In its sample, this clonotype was seen a few times. This chain joins TRBV7-9 and TRBJ2-1; 10 bases are a match to TRBD2. This CDR3 has 14 residues. CDR1 is SEHNR and CDR2 is FQNEAQ in the germline V gene (reference sequence). J was trimmed by 6 bases and V by 5 bases; bases with no gene match: 4. The CDR3 DNA is TGTGCCAGCAGCCAAACTAGCGGGACCAATGAGCAGTTCTTC. Amino acids: CASSQTSGTNEQFF.

V and J are TRBV14 and TRBJ2-1; D is uncertain. Germline CDR1 SGHDN, CDR2 FVKESK. Trimming shortened V by 0 bases and J by 14 bases, and 14 bases separated the two germline ends. The CDR3 covers 13 residues. In DNA, the CDR3 is TGTGCCAGCAGCCAAGATTCCCAGGAAGTGGAGTTCTTC. It is translated as CASSQDSQEVEFF.

This clonotype has ten or more counts. This chain uses TRBV5-1 with TRBJ2-7; D is perhaps TRBD1 (5 bases). In germline, CDR1 is SGHRS, CDR2 YFSETQ. This CDR3 has 14 amino acids. V lost 0 bases to trimming and J lost 4 bases, with 11 bases between them. The CDR3 reads CASSLVAGAYEQYF. The CDR3 DNA reads as TGCGCCAGCAGCTTGGTGGCTGGGGCATACGAGCAGTACTTC.

V usage is TRBV20-1 and J usage is TRBJ1-5, with D perhaps matching TRBD1 (5 bases). V was pared by 7 bases and J by 5 bases, with 12 bases between. The CDR3 has 12 amino acids. CDR1 and CDR2 from the germline V gene are DFQATT and SNEGSKA (reference sequence). The CDR3 loop reads CSVFTGDQPQHF. The CDR3 DNA reads as TGCAGTGTTTTCACGGGGGATCAGCCCCAGCATTTT.

In its sample, this clonotype was seen a few times. V and J are TRBV4-3 and TRBJ2-6, with D hard to call. V was shortened by 0 bases and J by 4 bases, with 10 bases between the two germline ends. The CDR3 has 16 residues. CDR1 and CDR2 from the germline V gene are LGHNA and YSLEER. The CDR3 region has the DNA TGCGCCAGCAGCCAAGATCGCGATTCCGGGGCCAACGTCCTGACTTTC. This sequence encodes CASSQDRDSGANVLTF.

The V call is TRBV27, the J call TRBJ2-7, with D perhaps matching TRBD2 (5 bases). The CDR3 has 15 residues. CDR1 is MNHEY and CDR2 is SMNVEV in the germline V gene (reference sequence). V dropped 3 bases and J dropped 4 bases, with 16 bases sitting between them. The CDR3: CASSLEKGDGYEQYF. The CDR3 DNA is TGTGCCAGCAGTTTGGAAAAGGGAGATGGTTACGAGCAGTACTTC.

This chain links TRBV7-9 with TRBJ2-4, with 9 bases that match TRBD1. V lost 5 bases to trimming and J lost 9 bases; unmatched junction nucleotides: 8. This CDR3 is 14 amino acids long. CDR1 is SEHNR and CDR2 is FQNEAQ in the germline V gene (reference sequence). The CDR3 reads CASSSTGTGSIQYF. The CDR3 bases are TGTGCCAGCAGCAGTACCGGGACAGGGAGCATTCAGTACTTC.

The rearrangement joins TRBV7-2 to TRBJ1-1; D unresolved. Germline CDR1 SGHTA, CDR2 FQGNSA. The CDR3 extends over 14 amino acids. Trimming cost V 1 base and J 7 bases, with 13 bases left between them. Here the CDR3 reads CASSLGLGNLEAFF. CDR3 nucleotide sequence: TGTGCCAGCAGCTTAGGTTTAGGGAACCTTGAAGCTTTCTTT.

J is TRBJ1-4 and V is TRBV5-1; a possible D gene is TRBD1 (6 bases). Trimming pared 4 bases from V and 6 bases from J, leaving 16 bases between. This CDR3 spans 15 amino acids. The germline V gene encodes CDR1 SGHRS and CDR2 YFSETQ. CDR3 sequence (DNA): TGCGCCAGCAGCCGGTCGACAGGAGGGGATGAAAAACTGTTTTTT. The encoded protein is CASSRSTGGDEKLFF.

At least ten counts were recorded for this clonotype. The V and J genes are TRBV7-8 and TRBJ2-2; 11 bases agree with TRBD1. The junction had 7 bases not matched to a gene; V was cut back by 5 bases and J by 5 bases. In germline, CDR1 is SGHVS, CDR2 FQNEAQ. The length of the CDR3 is 16 residues. CDR3 sequence: CASSGRTGGGTGELFF. In DNA, the CDR3 is TGTGCCAGCAGCGGCCGGACAGGGGGCGGTACCGGGGAGCTGTTTTTT. Looking up the rest from reference TRBV7-8 and TRBJ2-2 gives the full variable domain: GAGVSQSPRYKVAKRGQDVALRCDPISGHVSLFWYQQALGQGPEFLTYFQNEAQLDKSGLPSDRFFAERPEGSVSTLKIQRTQQEDSAVYLCASSGRTGGGTGELFFGEGSRLTVL.

The chain links TRBV10-3 to TRBJ2-1, with TRBD2 identical over 11 bases. The CDR3 runs to 14 residues. Losses at the gene ends were 7 bases for V and 8 bases for J; bases not matched to a gene: 7. Germline-derived CDR1 and CDR2 are ENHRY and SYGVKD. Here the CDR3 DNA reads TGTGCCATCAAGGTGCTAGCGGGAGGCGATGAGCAGTTCTTC. It codes for CAIKVLAGGDEQFF.

At least ten counts were recorded for this clonotype. The V and J genes are TRBV24-1 and TRBJ1-5; unclear D gene. This CDR3 spans 11 amino acids. Germline V gene lookup returns CDR1 KGHDR and CDR2 SFDVKD. The V end lost 8 bases, the J end lost 5 bases, and 6 bases lay between the germline ends. The DNA for the CDR3 is TGTGCCACCAAGCGGTATCAGCCCCAGCATTTT. Translating gives CATKRYQPQHF.

This clonotype showed up many times. The genes are TRBV29-1 and TRBJ2-4, with 9 bases that match TRBD1. The CDR3 contains 14 residues. CDR1 and CDR2 from the germline V gene are SQVTM and ANQGSEA. The ends lost 5 bases at V and 7 bases at J; junction bases unmatched: 9. The CDR3 reads CSVPGTGMGNIQYF. The CDR3, as DNA: TGCAGCGTTCCCGGGACAGGGATGGGGAACATTCAGTACTTC.

This clonotype was found a few times. The J gene is TRBJ2-1, the V gene TRBV18, with D perhaps being TRBD1 or TRBD2 (5 bases each). The CDR3 runs to 16 residues. V was trimmed by 1 base and J by 5 bases, leaving 15 bases between them. Germline V gene sequence: CDR1 KGHSH, CDR2 LQKENI. The CDR3: CASSPRGLDLNNEQFF. The DNA of the CDR3 is TGTGCCAGCTCACCACGGGGGTTGGACCTAAACAATGAGCAGTTCTTC.

The rearrangement uses TRBV6-1 and TRBJ2-5; the match to TRBD2 covers 12 bases. The CDR3 has 15 residues. The germline CDR1 and CDR2 sequences are MNHNS and SASEGT. V dropped 8 bases and J dropped 2; count of bases not matched to a gene: 6. CDR3 in DNA: TGTGCCAGCCCCGGGACTAGCGGGCCTCAAGAGACCCAGTACTTC. Its translation: CASPGTSGPQETQYF.

This clonotype was detected a few times. This sequence joins TRBV7-8 and TRBJ2-7; no firm D call. Trimming cost V 0 bases and J 0 bases, with 12 bases left between them. The CDR3 totals 16 residues. Germline V gene data show CDR1 as SGHVS and CDR2 as FQNEAQ. The CDR3 sequence: CASSLARSASSYEQYF. The CDR3 DNA sequence: TGTGCCAGCAGCTTAGCGAGGAGCGCTAGCTCCTACGAGCAGTACTTC.

CDR3 sequence reads: CASSQDRAVVGELFF. The DNA for the CDR3 is TGCGCCAGCAGCCAAGATCGAGCTGTGGTCGGGGAGCTGTTTTTT. J is TRBJ2-2 and V is TRBV4-3; no reliable D call. V lost 0 bases to trimming and J lost 7 bases, with 12 bases between them. The V gene's germline CDR1 is LGHNA and CDR2 YSLEER. The length of the CDR3 is 15 residues.

This sequence joins TRBV30 and TRBJ1-3, with D perhaps matching TRBD1 (6 bases). The CDR3 loop spans 15 amino acids. CDR1 is GTSNPN and CDR2 is SVGIG in the germline V gene (reference sequence). Trimming removed 3 bases at V and 2 bases at J, with 14 bases between. CDR3 residues: CAWSQTGFAGNTIYF. CDR3 sequence (DNA): TGTGCCTGGAGCCAGACAGGATTCGCTGGAAACACCATATATTTT.